Presented here are 19 T cell receptor beta chains from one specimen sequenced in a study of beta chain features in type 1 diabetes. These TCRs are of unknown antigen specificity. The isolated RNA, all of it, was reverse transcribed, so expressed TCRB transcripts were what got sequenced. TCRdb's copy holds only in-frame clones and misses some; the assay was immunoSEQ multiplex PCR. The table records 100,000 to 150,000 clones, approximately 9% of them present only once. General study results and limits: People with Type 1 diabetes carried modestly yet significantly shorter TCRB CDR3s in all four CD4+ subsets.

The sample was central memory CD4+ T cells from blood. The receptors stem from a man between 25 and 39 years old with type 1 diabetes.

This clone was seen at least ten times. The chain uses TRBV19 and TRBJ2-5, with D perhaps matching TRBD2 (5 bases). The CDR3 consists of 15 residues. Germline V gene lookup returns CDR1 LNHDA and CDR2 SQIVND (reference sequence). Trimming took off 3 bases at V and 2 bases at J, with 13 bases between the two ends. CDR3 sequence: CASSISRATQETQYF. The CDR3 region has the DNA TGTGCCAGTAGTATTTCGAGGGCCACTCAAGAGACCCAGTACTTC.

This clone has more than one count but fewer than ten. The chain is built from TRBV5-4 and TRBJ2-7, with D unclear. This CDR3 is built from 12 residues. V lost 3 bases to trimming and J lost 4 bases, with 8 bases between them. Per germline, CDR1 SGHNT and CDR2 YYREEE (reference sequence). Here the CDR3 DNA reads TGTGCCAGCAGCTGGCAGGATTACGAGCAGTACTTC. Residues: CASSWQDYEQYF. Full variable domain (rest looked up from reference TRBV5-4 and TRBJ2-7): ETGVTQSPTHLIKTRGQQVTLRCSSQSGHNTVSWYQQALGQGPQFIFQYYREEENGRGNFPPRFSGLQFPNYSSELNVNALELDDSALYLCASSWQDYEQYFGPGTRLTVT.

The rearrangement joins TRBV7-9 to TRBJ2-5; 8 bases line up with TRBD2. The CDR3 totals 16 residues. Germline values: CDR1 SEHNR, CDR2 FQNEAQ (reference sequence). J gave up 4 bases and V 3 bases, and 10 bases lay outside the gene matches. The CDR3 is CASSFKGGGPGETQYF. The CDR3, as DNA: TGTGCCAGCAGCTTCAAAGGCGGGGGGCCGGGAGAGACCCAGTACTTC.

J is TRBJ1-1 and V is TRBV6-6; 7 bases fit TRBD1. Germline V gene data show CDR1 as MNHNY and CDR2 as SVGAGI (reference sequence). V was clipped by 5 bases and J by 2 bases; unmatched bases: 5. The CDR3 sequence is 14 residues long. The CDR3 sequence is CASSRGTANTEAFF. CDR3 bases: TGTGCCAGCAGTCGGGGGACAGCTAACACTGAAGCTTTCTTT.

V is TRBV11-2 and J is TRBJ2-1; a possible D gene is TRBD2 (6 bases). Germline V gene lookup returns CDR1 SGHAT and CDR2 FQNNGV. The CDR3 is 15 residues long. V was clipped by 1 base and J by 4 bases, with 11 bases between them. CDR3 amino acids: CASSLAGRGYNEQFF. CDR3 nucleotide sequence: TGTGCCAGCAGCTTAGCGGGGCGGGGATACAATGAGCAGTTCTTC.

This clone was picked up a small number of times. The chain carries TRBV5-1 and TRBJ1-1; TRBD1 agrees at 7 bases. Germline V CDR1 and CDR2: SGHRS, YFSETQ. The CDR3 loop spans 13 amino acids. Trimming at V came to 2 bases and at J to 3 bases, leaving 1 base not matched to a gene. The CDR3 loop reads CASSFQGDTEAFF. The CDR3 nucleotides read TGCGCCAGCAGCTTTCAGGGGGACACTGAAGCTTTCTTT.

Details on this clone: This CDR3 is also generated by other DNA sequences in the sample. The rearrangement uses TRBV7-3 and TRBJ2-5; 8 bases map to TRBD2. The CDR3 extends over 14 amino acids. The V gene end was trimmed by 4 bases and the J gene end by 1 base; junction bases not matched to a gene: 2. Germline V CDR1 and CDR2: SGHTA, FQGTGA. The CDR3 loop reads CASSSAGGQETQYF. The CDR3, as DNA: TGTGCCAGCAGCTCTGCGGGGGGCCAAGAGACCCAGTACTTC.

This clone was detected only a few times. The chain joins TRBV4-2 to TRBJ2-5; 7 nucleotides line up with TRBD2. V shed 0 bases, J shed 7 bases, and the junction held 14 bases outside the gene matches. CDR3 size: 17 residues. Germline CDR1 reads LGHNA; CDR2 reads YNFKEQ. CDR3 bases: TGTGCCAGCAGCCAAGATCTAGCGGCGGCGGGGATTGGGACCCAGTACTTC. This translates into CASSQDLAAAGIGTQYF.

A few counts support this clone. The chain has TRBV29-1 and TRBJ1-1, with 8 positions matching TRBD1. The V gene's germline CDR1 is SQVTM and CDR2 ANQGSEA. CDR3 length: 14 residues. J gave up 5 bases and V 4 bases, and 9 bases lay outside the gene matches. CDR3 sequence (DNA): TGCAGCGTTGTATCCGCTCACAGGGGGACTGAAGCTTTCTTT. Its translation: CSVVSAHRGTEAFF.

This clone was observed a handful of times. The CDR3 here is CAALRQGYGYTF. The CDR3 DNA reads TGTGCCGCCCTACGGCAGGGCTATGGCTACACCTTC. V and J are TRBV28 and TRBJ1-2, with D possibly matching TRBD1 (5 bases). Looked up from germline, CDR1 is MDHEN and CDR2 is SYDVKM. Trimming cost V 11 bases and J 4 bases, with 14 bases left between them. CDR3 length equals 12 residues.

This clone was counted ten times or more. The CDR3 here is CASSSQQGILDTEAFF. Written as DNA, the CDR3 is TGCGCCAGCAGCTCCCAACAGGGGATTTTGGACACTGAAGCTTTCTTT. The chain joins TRBV5-1 to TRBJ1-1, with 7 positions matching TRBD1. CDR1 SGHRS and CDR2 YFSETQ come from the germline V gene. V lost 3 bases to trimming and J lost 3 bases; unmatched junction nucleotides: 11. CDR3 length: 16 residues.

This sequence joins TRBV5-5 and TRBJ2-4; D remains ambiguous. CDR1 SGHKS and CDR2 YYEKEE come from the germline V gene (reference sequence). The CDR3 has 17 residues. The germline V and J ends were trimmed by 4 bases and 0 bases, with 17 bases remaining between them. The CDR3: CASSPSQARLAKNIQYF. CDR3 DNA sequence: TGTGCCAGCAGCCCCTCTCAAGCGAGACTAGCCAAAAACATTCAGTACTTC. Using reference TRBV5-5 and TRBJ2-4 for the parts outside the CDR3, the full variable domain is DAGVTQSPTHLIKTRGQQVTLRCSPISGHKSVSWYQQVLGQGPQFIFQYYEKEERGRGNFPDRFSARQFPNYSSELNVNALLLGDSALYLCASSPSQARLAKNIQYFGAGTRLSVL.

This clone was seen a few times. Compared with germline, one end of the junction differs, possibly owing to a read error. This chain connects TRBV25-1 to TRBJ2-4, with D unclear. Germline values: CDR1 MGHDK, CDR2 SYGVNS. The CDR3 is made up of 13 amino acids. CDR3 sequence: CASSPASRHIQYF. CDR3 sequence (DNA): TGTGCAAGCAGTCCCGCCTCGCGGCACATTCAGTACTTC. Using reference TRBV25-1 and TRBJ2-4 for the parts outside the CDR3, the full variable domain is EADIYQTPRYLVIGTGKKITLECSQTMGHDKMYWYQQDPGMELHLIHYSYGVNSTEKGDLSSESTVSRIRTEHFPLTLESARPSHTSQYLCASSPASRHIQYFGAGTRLSVL.

Comments on this clone: The same CDR3 also results from other DNA sequences found in this sample. V is TRBV7-2 and J is TRBJ2-7; no definite D call. The CDR3 loop spans 11 amino acids. Germline lookup yields CDR1 SGHTA and CDR2 FQGNSA. V was pared by 4 bases and J by 3 bases, with 4 bases between. CDR3 in amino acids: CASSSYYEQYF. In nucleotides, the CDR3 is TGTGCCAGCAGCTCCTACTACGAGCAGTACTTC.

This clone has only a few counts. The chain joins TRBV4-1 to TRBJ2-2; maybe TRBD1 (6 bases). The germline V gene has CDR1 MGHRA and CDR2 YSYEKL. The CDR3 consists of 18 residues. Trimming shortened V by 0 bases and J by 0 bases, and 14 bases separated the two germline ends. CDR3 sequence (DNA): TGCGCCAGCAGCCAAGAACGAGCAGGGGCTACGAACACCGGGGAGCTGTTTTTT. Translated, it gives CASSQERAGATNTGELFF.

V is TRBV7-3 and J is TRBJ2-3; tentatively, D is TRBD2 (6 bases). V was cut by 4 bases and J by 2 bases, with 10 bases left in between. There are 14 residues in the CDR3. Germline lookup yields CDR1 SGHTA and CDR2 FQGTGA. CDR3 sequence (DNA): TGTGCCAGCAGCTCGGGACTTATCACAGATACGCAGTATTTT. It encodes CASSSGLITDTQYF.

The chain combines TRBV2 with TRBJ1-4; D remains unclear. Trimming stripped 2 bases from V and 5 bases from J, with 12 bases between. Per germline, CDR1 SNHLY and CDR2 FYNNEI. The CDR3 is made up of 15 amino acids. The CDR3 DNA follows: TGTGCCAGCAGTGAAAGAAAAGGGAGAAATGAAAAACTGTTTTTT. As protein: CASSERKGRNEKLFF.

The V gene is TRBV7-3, the J gene TRBJ2-1; 8 bases fit TRBD2. The CDR3 runs 13 residues. CDR1 is SGHTA and CDR2 is FQGTGA in the germline V gene. V lost 7 bases, J lost 11 bases, and 10 bases stayed unmatched. In DNA form, the CDR3 reads TGTGCCAGCACCCCTACCCCGGGGGGGCAGCAGTTCTTC. Encoded protein: CASTPTPGGQQFF.

The gene calls are TRBV7-2 and TRBJ2-1; a possible D gene is TRBD2 (7 bases). CDR1 is SGHTA and CDR2 is FQGNSA in the germline V gene. This CDR3 spans 15 amino acids. Trimming removed 4 bases at V and 9 bases at J, with 19 bases between. CDR3 coding DNA: TGTGCCAGCAGCTCCCGTACTGGGGGGGGCGGTGAGCAGTTCTTC. This translates into CASSSRTGGGGEQFF.